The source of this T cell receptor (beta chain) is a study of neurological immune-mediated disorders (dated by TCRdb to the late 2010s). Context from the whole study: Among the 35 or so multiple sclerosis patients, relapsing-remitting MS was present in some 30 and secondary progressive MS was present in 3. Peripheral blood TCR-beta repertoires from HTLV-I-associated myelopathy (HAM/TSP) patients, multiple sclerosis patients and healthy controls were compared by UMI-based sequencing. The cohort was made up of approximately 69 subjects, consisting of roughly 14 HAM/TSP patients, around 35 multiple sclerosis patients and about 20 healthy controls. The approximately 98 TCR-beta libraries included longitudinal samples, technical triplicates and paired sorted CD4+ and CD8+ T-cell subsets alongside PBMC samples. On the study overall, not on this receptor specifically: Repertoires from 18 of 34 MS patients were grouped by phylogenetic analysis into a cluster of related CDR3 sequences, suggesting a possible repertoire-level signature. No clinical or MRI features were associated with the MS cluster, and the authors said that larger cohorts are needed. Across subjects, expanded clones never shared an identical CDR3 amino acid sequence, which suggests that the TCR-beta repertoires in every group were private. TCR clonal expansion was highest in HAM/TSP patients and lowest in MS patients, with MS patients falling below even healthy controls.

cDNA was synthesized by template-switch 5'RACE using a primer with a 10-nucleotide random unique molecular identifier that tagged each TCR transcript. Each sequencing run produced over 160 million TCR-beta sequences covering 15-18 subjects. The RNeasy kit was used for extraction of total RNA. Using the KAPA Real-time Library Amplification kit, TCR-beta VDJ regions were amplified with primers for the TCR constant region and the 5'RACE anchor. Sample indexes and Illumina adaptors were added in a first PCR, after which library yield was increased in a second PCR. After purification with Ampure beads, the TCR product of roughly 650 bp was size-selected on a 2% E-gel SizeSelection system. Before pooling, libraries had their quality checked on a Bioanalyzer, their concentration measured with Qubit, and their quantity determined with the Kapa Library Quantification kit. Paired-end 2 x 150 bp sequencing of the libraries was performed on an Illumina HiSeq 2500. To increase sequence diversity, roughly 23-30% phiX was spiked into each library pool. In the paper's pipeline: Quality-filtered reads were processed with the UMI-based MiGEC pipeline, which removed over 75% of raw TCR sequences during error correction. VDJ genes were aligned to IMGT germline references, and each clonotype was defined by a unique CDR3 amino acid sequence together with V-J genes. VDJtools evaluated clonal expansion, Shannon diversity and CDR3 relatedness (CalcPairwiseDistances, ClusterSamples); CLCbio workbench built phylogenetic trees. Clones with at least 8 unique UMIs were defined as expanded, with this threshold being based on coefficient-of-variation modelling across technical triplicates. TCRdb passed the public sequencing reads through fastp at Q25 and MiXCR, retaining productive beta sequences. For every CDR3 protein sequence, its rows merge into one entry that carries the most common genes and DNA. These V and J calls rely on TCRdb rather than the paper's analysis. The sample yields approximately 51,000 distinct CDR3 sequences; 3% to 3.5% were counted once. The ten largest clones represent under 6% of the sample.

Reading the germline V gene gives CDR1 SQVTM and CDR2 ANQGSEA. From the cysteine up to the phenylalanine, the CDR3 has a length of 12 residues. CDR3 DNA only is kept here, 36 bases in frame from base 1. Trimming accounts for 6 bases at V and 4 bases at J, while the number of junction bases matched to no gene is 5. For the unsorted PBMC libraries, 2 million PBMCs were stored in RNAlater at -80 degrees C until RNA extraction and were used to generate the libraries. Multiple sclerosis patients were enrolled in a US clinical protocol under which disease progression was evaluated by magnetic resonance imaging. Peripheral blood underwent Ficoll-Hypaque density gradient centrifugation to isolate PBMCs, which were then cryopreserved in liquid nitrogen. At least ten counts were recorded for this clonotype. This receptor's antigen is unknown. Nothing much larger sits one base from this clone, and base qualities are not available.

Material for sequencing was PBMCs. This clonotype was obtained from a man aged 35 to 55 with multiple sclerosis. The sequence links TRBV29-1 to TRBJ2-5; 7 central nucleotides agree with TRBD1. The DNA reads TGCAGCGTCCGGACAGGCCTAGAGACCCAGTACTTC. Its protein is CSVRTGLETQYF.